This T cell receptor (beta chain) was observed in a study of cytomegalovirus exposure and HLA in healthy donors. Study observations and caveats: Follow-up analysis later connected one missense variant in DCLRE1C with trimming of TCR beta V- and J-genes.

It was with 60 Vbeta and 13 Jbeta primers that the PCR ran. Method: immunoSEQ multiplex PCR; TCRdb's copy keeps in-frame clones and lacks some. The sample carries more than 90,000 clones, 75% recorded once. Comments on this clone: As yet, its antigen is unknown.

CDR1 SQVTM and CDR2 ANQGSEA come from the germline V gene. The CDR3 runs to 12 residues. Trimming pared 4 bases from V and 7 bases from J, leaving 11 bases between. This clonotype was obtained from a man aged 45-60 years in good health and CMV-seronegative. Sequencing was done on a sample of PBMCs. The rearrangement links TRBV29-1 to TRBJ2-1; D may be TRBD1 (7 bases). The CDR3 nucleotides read TGCAGCGTTGGCGGGACAGAGAATGAGCAGTTCTTC. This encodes CSVGGTENEQFF.